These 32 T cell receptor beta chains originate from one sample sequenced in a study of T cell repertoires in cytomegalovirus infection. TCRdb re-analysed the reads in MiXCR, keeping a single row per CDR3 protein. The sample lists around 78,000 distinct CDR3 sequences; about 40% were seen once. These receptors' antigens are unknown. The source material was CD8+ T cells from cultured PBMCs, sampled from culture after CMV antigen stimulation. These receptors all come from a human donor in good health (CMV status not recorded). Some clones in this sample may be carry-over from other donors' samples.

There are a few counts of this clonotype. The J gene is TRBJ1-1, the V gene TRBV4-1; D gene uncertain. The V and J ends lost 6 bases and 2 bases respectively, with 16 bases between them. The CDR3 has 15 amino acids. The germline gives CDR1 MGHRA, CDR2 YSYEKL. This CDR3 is CASSRDALGNTEAFF. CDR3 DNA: TGCGCCAGCAGTCGGGATGCTTTGGGTAACACTGAAGCTTTCTTT.

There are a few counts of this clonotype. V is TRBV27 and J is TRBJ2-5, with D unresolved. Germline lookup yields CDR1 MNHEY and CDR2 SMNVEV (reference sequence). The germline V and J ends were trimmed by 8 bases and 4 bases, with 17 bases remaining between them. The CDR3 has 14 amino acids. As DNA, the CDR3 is TGTGCCAGCGCCCACGAGGCATTCGGAGAGACCCAGTACTTC. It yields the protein CASAHEAFGETQYF.

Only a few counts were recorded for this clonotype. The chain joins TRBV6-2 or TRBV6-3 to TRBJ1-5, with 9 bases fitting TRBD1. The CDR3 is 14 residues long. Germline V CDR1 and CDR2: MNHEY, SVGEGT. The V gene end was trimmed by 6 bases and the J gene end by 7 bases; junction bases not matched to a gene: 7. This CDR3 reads CASRYDRGVQPQHF. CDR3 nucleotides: TGTGCCAGCAGATACGACAGGGGGGTACAGCCCCAGCATTTT.

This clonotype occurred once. CDR3 loop: CASSFRGDLQATGELFF. For the CDR3, the DNA is TGTGCCAGCAGTTTTCGGGGGGACCTTCAGGCCACCGGGGAGCTGTTTTTT. The V and J genes are TRBV6-5 and TRBJ2-2; 7 bases are shared with TRBD2. V lost 4 bases and J lost 4; bases outside the gene matches: 12. Germline V gene data show CDR1 as MNHEY and CDR2 as SVGAGI. The CDR3 totals 17 residues.

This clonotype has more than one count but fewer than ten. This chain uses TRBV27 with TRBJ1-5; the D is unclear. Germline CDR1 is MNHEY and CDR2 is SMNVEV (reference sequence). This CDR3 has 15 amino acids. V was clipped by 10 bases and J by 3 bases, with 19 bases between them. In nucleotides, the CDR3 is TGTGCCACCTCCGCCCACGCAGAACTCAATCAGCCCCAGCATTTT. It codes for CATSAHAELNQPQHF.

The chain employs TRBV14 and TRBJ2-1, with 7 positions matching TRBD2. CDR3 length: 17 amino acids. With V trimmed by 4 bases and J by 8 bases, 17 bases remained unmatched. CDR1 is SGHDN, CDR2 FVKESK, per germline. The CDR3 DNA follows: TGTGCCAGCAGCCCCATAGGGAGGGGCCAGCATTGGGATGAGCAGTTCTTC. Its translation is CASSPIGRGQHWDEQFF.

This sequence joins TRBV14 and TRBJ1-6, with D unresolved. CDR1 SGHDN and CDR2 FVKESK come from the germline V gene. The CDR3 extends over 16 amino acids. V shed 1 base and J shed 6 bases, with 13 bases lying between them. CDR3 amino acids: CASSQVQGRVNSPLHF. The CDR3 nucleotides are TGTGCCAGCAGCCAAGTCCAAGGGAGGGTTAATTCACCCCTCCACTTT.

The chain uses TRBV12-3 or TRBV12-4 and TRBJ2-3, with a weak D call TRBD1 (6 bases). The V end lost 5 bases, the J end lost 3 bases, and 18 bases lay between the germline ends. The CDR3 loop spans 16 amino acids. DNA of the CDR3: TGTGCCAGCAGTCAGAACAGGGAACGTTGGACAGATACGCAGTATTTT. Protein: CASSQNRERWTDTQYF.

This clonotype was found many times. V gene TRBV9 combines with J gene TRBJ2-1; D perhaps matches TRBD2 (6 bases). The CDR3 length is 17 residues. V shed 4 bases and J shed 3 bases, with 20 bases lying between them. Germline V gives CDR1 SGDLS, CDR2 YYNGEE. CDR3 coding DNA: TGTGCCAGCAGCCCCCGAGGAAGCGGGTGGGTCTACAATGAGCAGTTCTTC. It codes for CASSPRGSGWVYNEQFF.

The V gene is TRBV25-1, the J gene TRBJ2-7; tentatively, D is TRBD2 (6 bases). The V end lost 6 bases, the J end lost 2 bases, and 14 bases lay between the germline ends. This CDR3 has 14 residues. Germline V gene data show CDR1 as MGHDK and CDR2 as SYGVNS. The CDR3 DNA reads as TGTGCCAGCAGCGGGGAGGAAGCCACCTACGAGCAGTACTTC. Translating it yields CASSGEEATYEQYF.

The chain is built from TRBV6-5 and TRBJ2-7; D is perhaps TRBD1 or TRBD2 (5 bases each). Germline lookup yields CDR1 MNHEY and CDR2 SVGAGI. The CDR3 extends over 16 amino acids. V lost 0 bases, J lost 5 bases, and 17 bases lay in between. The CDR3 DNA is TGTGCCAGCAGTTACTCCTCAGGGTCCGGGACGGACGAGCAGTACTTC. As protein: CASSYSSGSGTDEQYF.

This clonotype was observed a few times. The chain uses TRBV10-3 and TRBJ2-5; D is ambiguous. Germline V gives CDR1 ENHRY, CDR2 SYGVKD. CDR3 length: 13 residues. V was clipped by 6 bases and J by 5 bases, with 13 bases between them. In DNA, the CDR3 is TGTGCCATCAGGTACAGCTTCGGGGAGACCCAGTACTTC. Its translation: CAIRYSFGETQYF.

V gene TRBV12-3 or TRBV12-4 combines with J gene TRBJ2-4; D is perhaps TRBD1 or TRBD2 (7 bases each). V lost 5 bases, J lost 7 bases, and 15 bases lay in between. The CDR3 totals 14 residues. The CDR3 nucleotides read TGTGCCAGCAGTCCTCGACAGGGAGGGAACATTCAGTACTTC. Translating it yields CASSPRQGGNIQYF.

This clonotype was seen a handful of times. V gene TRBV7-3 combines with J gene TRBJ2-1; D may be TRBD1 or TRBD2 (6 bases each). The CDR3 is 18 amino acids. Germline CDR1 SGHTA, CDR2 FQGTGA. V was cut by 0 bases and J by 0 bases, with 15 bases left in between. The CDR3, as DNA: TGTGCCAGCAGCTTAACCCCGCGTGAGGGGGGCTCCTACAATGAGCAGTTCTTC. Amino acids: CASSLTPREGGSYNEQFF.

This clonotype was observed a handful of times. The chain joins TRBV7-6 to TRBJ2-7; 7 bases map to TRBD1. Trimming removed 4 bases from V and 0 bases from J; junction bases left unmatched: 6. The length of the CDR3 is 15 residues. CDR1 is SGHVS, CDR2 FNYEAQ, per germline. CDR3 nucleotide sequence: TGTGCCAGCAGCTACGGGGACAGCAGCTCCTACGAGCAGTACTTC. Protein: CASSYGDSSSYEQYF.

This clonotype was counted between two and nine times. The CDR3 here is CASSLSWTGGPGELFF. The CDR3 DNA is TGTGCCAGCAGTTTATCTTGGACAGGGGGCCCCGGGGAGCTGTTTTTT. The rearrangement uses TRBV27 and TRBJ2-2, with TRBD1 matching over 11 bases. J lost 6 bases, V lost 0 bases, and 3 bases had no gene match. The germline V gene has CDR1 MNHEY and CDR2 SMNVEV (reference sequence). The CDR3 length is 16 residues.

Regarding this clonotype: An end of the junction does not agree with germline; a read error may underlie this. CDR3 nucleotides: TGTGCTAGCAGCTTAGCTGGCCACAATGAGCAGTTCTTC. It codes for CASSLAGHNEQFF. The chain joins TRBV7-7 to TRBJ2-1; D uncertain. The germline gives CDR1 SSHAT, CDR2 FNYEAQ (reference sequence). The CDR3 has 13 residues.

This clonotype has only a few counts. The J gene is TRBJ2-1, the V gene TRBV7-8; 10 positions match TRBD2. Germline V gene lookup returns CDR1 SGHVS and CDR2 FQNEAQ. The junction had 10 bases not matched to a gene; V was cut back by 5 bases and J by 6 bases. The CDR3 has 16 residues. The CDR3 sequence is CASSHPNSGGTNEQFF. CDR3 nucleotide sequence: TGTGCCAGCAGCCATCCCAATAGCGGGGGGACCAATGAGCAGTTCTTC. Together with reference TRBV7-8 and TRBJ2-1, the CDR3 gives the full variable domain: GAGVSQSPRYKVAKRGQDVALRCDPISGHVSLFWYQQALGQGPEFLTYFQNEAQLDKSGLPSDRFFAERPEGSVSTLKIQRTQQEDSAVYLCASSHPNSGGTNEQFFGPGTRLTVL.

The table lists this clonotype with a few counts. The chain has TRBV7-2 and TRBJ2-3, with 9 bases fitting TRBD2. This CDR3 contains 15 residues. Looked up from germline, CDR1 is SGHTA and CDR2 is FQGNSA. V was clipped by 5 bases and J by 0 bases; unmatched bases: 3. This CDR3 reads CASSPGLASTDTQYF. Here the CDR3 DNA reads TGTGCCAGCAGCCCGGGACTAGCCAGCACAGATACGCAGTATTTT.

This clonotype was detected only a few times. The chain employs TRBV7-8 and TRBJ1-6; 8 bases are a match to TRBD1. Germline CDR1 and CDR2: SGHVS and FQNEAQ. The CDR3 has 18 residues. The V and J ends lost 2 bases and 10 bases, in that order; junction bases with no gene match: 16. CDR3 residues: CASSLLGSGQGGLSPLHF. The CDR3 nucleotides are TGTGCCAGCAGCTTACTAGGTTCCGGACAGGGAGGTTTATCACCCCTCCACTTT.

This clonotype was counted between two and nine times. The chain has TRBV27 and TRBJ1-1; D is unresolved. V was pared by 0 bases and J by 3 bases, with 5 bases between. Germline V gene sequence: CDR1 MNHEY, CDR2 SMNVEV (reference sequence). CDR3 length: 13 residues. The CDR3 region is CASSLSGYTEAFF. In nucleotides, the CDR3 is TGTGCCAGCAGTTTATCGGGGTACACTGAAGCTTTCTTT.

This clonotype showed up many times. The CDR3 DNA follows: TGTGCCAGCAGCTTAGATTGGGGGGGCACTGAAGCTTTCTTT. It encodes CASSLDWGGTEAFF. This chain uses TRBV7-8 with TRBJ1-1, with a tentative D call TRBD1 (5 bases). CDR1 is SGHVS and CDR2 is FQNEAQ in the germline V gene. V lost 1 base and J 4 bases, leaving 10 bases between the germline ends. There are 14 residues in the CDR3.

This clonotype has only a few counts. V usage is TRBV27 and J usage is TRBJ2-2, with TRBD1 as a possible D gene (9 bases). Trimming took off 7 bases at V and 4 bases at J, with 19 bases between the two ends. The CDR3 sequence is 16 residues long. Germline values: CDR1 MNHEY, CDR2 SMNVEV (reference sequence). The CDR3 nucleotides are TGTGCCAGCACCGGGGGGGACAGGGCACGCACCGGGGAGCTGTTTTTT. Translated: CASTGGDRARTGELFF.

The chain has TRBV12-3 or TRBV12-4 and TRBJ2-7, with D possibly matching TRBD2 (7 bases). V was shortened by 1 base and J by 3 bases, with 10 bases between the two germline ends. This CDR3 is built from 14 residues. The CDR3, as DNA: TGTGCCAGCAGTTTAGGGGGAGGGGGCTACGAGCAGTACTTC. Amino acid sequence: CASSLGGGGYEQYF.

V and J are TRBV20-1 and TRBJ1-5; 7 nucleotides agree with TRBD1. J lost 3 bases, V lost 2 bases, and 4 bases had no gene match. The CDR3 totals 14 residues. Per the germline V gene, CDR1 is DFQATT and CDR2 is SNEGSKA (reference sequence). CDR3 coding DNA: TGCAGTGCTAGACGACAGGGAGACAATCAGCCCCAGCATTTT. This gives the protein CSARRQGDNQPQHF.

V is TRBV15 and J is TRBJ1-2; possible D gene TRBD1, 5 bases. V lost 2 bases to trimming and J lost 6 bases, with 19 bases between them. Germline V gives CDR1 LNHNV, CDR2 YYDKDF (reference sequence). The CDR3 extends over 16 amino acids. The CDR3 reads CATSRSGRVLRDGYTF. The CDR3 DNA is TGTGCCACCAGCAGATCGGGACGCGTCCTGAGGGATGGCTACACCTTC.

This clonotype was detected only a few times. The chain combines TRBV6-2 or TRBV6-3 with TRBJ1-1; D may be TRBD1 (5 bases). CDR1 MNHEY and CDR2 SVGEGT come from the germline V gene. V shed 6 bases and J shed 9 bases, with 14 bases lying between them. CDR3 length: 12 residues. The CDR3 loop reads CASRLGTAKAFF. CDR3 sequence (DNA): TGTGCCAGCAGACTTGGGACGGCAAAAGCTTTCTTT.

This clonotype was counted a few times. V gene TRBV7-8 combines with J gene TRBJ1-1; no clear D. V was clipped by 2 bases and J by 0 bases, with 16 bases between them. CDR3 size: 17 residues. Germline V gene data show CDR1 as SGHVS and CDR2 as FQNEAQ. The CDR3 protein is CASSLWAKELMNTEAFF. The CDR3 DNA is TGTGCCAGCAGCTTATGGGCTAAGGAATTAATGAACACTGAAGCTTTCTTT.

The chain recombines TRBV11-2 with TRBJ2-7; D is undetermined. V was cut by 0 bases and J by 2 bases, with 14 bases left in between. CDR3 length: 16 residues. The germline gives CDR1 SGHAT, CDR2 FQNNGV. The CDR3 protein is CASSLDPPDPTYEQYF. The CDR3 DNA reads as TGTGCCAGCAGCTTAGATCCACCAGACCCAACCTACGAGCAGTACTTC.

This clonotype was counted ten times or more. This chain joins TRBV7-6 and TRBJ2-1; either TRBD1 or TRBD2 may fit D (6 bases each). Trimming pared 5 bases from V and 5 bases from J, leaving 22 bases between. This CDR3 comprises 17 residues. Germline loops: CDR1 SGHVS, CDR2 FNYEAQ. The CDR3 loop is CASSQYVEGGPNNEQFF. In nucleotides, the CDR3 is TGTGCCAGCAGCCAATATGTAGAAGGGGGGCCGAACAATGAGCAGTTCTTC.

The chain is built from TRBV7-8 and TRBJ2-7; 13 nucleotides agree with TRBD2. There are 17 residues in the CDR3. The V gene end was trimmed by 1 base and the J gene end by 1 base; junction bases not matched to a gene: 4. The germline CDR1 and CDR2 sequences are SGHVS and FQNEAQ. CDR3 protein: CASSLETSGGPSYEQYF. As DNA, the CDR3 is TGTGCCAGCAGCTTAGAGACTAGCGGGGGGCCGTCCTACGAGCAGTACTTC.

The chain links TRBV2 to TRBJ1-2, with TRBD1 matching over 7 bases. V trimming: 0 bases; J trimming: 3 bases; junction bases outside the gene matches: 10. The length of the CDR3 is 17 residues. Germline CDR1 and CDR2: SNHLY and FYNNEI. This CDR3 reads CASSEAPPGQPDYGYTF. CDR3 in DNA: TGTGCCAGCAGTGAAGCTCCACCGGGACAGCCAGACTATGGCTACACCTTC.